Below, 6 T cell receptor beta chains from the same sample are listed, as sequenced in a study of shared clonotypes between healthy human individuals. Assay used: immunoSEQ multiplex PCR; TCRdb lists only in-frame clones, some missing. The table shows around 720,000 clones, with around 73% occurring only once. The sequencing sample was made of memory CD4+ T cells sorted from blood. Described subset: CD45RA-negative fraction. The receptors here all came from a woman aged 30 to 39 in good health.

The CDR3 nucleotides read TGCGCCAGCAGCACGTCGACAGGGCCTAGCACAGATACGCAGTATTTT. Amino acids: CASSTSTGPSTDTQYF. This chain joins TRBV5-1 and TRBJ2-3; 7 bases align to TRBD1. J was trimmed by 0 bases and V by 4 bases; bases with no gene match: 8. Germline V lookup: CDR1 SGHRS, CDR2 YFSETQ. This CDR3 has 16 residues.

This chain joins TRBV11-2 and TRBJ1-2, with D possibly being TRBD1 (6 bases). The CDR3 loop spans 14 amino acids. The V end was cut by 2 bases, the J end by 6 bases, with 13 bases between. Germline CDR1 reads SGHAT; CDR2 reads FQNNGV. The CDR3 spells CASSLSGGRDGYTF. CDR3 DNA: TGTGCCAGCAGCTTATCGGGGGGCAGGGATGGCTACACCTTC.

This chain links TRBV28 with TRBJ1-3; 9 positions agree with TRBD1. Trimming at V came to 3 bases and at J to 2 bases, leaving 5 bases not matched to a gene. The CDR3 totals 16 residues. Germline V CDR1 and CDR2: MDHEN, SYDVKM. Here the CDR3 DNA reads TGTGCCAGCAGTTTGGGACAGGGAAACGCTGGAAACACCATATATTTT. Protein sequence: CASSLGQGNAGNTIYF.

The CDR3 here is CASSLGFQGGGGEQYF. Here the CDR3 DNA reads TGTGCCAGCAGCTTAGGATTCCAGGGTGGTGGGGGTGAGCAGTACTTC. The chain is built from TRBV11-2 and TRBJ2-7; D assignment may be TRBD1 or TRBD2 (5 bases each). This CDR3 comprises 16 residues. The ends were cut back, 1 base at V and 7 bases at J, with 20 bases in the middle. Germline CDR1 SGHAT, CDR2 FQNNGV.

In its sample, this clone was seen once. The J gene is TRBJ2-7, the V gene TRBV2; perhaps TRBD1 as D (5 bases). The CDR3 loop spans 14 amino acids. Germline CDR1 and CDR2: SNHLY and FYNNEI. With 8 bases removed from V and 4 bases from J, the gap between germline ends came to 18 bases. CDR3 sequence: CASRPRIGVYEQYF. The CDR3 DNA follows: TGTGCCAGCCGCCCTCGTATAGGGGTTTACGAGCAGTACTTC.

In DNA, the CDR3 is TGCGCCAGCAGCCTTGGACCCAAGATGGTGGATGAGCAGTTCTTC. It codes for CASSLGPKMVDEQFF. The chain employs TRBV5-1 and TRBJ2-1; D gene uncertain. This CDR3 region has 15 residues. Looked up from germline, CDR1 is SGHRS and CDR2 is YFSETQ. Trimming took 4 bases from V and 8 from J, leaving 19 bases between them. Full variable domain (missing parts from reference TRBV5-1 and TRBJ2-1): KAGVTQTPRYLIKTRGQQVTLSCSPISGHRSVSWYQQTPGQGLQFLFEYFSETQRNKGNFPGRFSGRQFSNSRSEMNVSTLELGDSALYLCASSLGPKMVDEQFFGPGTRLTVL.